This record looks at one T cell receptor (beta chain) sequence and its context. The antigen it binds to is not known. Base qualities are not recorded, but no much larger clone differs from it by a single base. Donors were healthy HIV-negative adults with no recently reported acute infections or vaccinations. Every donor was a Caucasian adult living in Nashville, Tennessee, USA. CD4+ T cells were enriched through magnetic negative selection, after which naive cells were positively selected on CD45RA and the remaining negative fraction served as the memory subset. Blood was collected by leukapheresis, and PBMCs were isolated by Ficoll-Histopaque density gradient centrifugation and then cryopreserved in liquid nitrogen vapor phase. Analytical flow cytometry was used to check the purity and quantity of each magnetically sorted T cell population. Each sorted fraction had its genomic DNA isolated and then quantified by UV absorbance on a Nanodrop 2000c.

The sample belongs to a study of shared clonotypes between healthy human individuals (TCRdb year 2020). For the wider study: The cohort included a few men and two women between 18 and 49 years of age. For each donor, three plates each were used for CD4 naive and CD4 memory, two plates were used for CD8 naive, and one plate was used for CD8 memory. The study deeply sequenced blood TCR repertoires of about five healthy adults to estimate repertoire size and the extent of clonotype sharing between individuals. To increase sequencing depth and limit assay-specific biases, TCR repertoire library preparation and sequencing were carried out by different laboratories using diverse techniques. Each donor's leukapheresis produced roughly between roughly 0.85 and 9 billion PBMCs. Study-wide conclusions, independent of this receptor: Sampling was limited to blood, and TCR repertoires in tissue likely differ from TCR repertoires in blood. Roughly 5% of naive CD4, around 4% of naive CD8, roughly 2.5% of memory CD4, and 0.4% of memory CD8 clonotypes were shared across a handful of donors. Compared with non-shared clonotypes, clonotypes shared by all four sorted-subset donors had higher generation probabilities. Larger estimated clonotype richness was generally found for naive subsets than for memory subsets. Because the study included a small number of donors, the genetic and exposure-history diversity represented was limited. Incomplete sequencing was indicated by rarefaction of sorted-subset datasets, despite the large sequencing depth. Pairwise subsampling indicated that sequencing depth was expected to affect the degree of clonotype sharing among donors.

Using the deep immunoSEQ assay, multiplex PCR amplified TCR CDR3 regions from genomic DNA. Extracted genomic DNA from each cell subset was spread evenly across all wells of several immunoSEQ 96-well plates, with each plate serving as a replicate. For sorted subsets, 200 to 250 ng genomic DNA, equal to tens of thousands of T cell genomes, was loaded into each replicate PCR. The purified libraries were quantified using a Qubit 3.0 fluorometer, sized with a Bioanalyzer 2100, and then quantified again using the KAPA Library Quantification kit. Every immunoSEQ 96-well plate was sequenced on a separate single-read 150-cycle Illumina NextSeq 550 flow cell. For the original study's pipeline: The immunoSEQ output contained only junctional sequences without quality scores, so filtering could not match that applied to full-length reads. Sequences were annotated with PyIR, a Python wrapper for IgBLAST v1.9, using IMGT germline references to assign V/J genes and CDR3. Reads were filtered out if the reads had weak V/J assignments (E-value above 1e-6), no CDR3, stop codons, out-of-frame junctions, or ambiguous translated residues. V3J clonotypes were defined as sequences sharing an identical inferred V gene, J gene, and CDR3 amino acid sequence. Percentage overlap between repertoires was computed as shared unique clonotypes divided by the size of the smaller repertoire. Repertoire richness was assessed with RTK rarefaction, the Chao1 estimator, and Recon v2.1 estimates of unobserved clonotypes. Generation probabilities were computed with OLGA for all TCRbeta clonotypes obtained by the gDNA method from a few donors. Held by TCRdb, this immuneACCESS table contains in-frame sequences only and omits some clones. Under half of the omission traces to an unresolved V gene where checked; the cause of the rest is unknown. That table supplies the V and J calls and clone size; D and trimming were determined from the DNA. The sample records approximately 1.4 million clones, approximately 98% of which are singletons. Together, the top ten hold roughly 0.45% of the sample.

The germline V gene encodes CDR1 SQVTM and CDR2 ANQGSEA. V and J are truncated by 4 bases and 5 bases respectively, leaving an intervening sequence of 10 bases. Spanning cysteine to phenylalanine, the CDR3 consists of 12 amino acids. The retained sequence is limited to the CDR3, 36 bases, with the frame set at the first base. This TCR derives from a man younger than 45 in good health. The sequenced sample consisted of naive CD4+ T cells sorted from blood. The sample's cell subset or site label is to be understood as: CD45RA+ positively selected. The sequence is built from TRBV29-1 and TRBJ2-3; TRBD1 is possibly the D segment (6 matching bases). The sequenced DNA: TGCAGCGTTGTGCAGGGGTTAGATACGCAGTATTTT. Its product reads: CSVVQGLDTQYF.